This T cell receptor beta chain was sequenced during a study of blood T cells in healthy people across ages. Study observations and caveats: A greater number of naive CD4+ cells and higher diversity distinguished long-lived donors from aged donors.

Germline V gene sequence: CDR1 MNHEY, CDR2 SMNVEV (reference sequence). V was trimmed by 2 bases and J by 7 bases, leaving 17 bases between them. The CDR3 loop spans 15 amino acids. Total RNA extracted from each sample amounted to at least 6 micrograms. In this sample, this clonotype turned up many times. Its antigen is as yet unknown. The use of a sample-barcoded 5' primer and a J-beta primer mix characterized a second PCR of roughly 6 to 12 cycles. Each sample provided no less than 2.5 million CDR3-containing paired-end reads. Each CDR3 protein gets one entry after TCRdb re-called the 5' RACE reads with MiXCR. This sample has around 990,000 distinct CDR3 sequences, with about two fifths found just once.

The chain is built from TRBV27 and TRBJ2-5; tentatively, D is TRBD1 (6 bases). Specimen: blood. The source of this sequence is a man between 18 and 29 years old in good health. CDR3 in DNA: TGTGCCAGCAGTTTAAGATTCGGGACAATGGGGACCCAGTACTTC. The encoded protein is CASSLRFGTMGTQYF.